Listed here are 20 T cell receptor beta chains from one sample, sequenced in a study of T cells in Graves' hyperthyroidism and ophthalmopathy. Amplified TCR beta CDR3 regions derived from RNA transcripts. The primer set for the first-round RT-PCR of the TCR CDR3 was HTBI. Each CDR3 protein gets one entry after TCRdb re-called the multiplex PCR reads with MiXCR. The sample has hundreds of thousands of distinct CDR3 sequences, approximately 14% seen once; the top ten hold around 4.5%. The sample was blood. The receptors come from a woman aged 40 to 49 with Graves' ophthalmopathy.

This clonotype was found a few times. The V call is TRBV28, the J call TRBJ2-6; D uncertain. This CDR3 contains 15 residues. Germline V lookup: CDR1 MDHEN, CDR2 SYDVKM. V was shortened by 7 bases and J by 4 bases, with 14 bases between the two germline ends. The CDR3 is CASTPGRVGANVLTF. CDR3 nucleotide sequence: TGTGCCAGCACTCCCGGACGGGTCGGGGCCAACGTCCTGACTTTC.

In its sample, this clonotype was seen many times. This rearrangement joins TRBV20-1 to TRBJ2-7, with D perhaps assigned TRBD1 or TRBD2 (5 bases each). This CDR3 is built from 12 residues. Trimming shortened V by 5 bases and J by 3 bases, and 11 bases separated the two germline ends. Germline V gene sequence: CDR1 DFQATT, CDR2 SNEGSKA (reference sequence). CDR3 in amino acids: CSASGTFYEQYF. The CDR3 DNA reads as TGCAGTGCTTCCGGGACGTTCTACGAGCAGTACTTC.

This clonotype showed up many times. The CDR3 DNA reads TGTGCCAGCAGCCCCGCTCAAGGCCCTGGAAACACCATATATTTT. Encoded protein: CASSPAQGPGNTIYF. The chain has TRBV7-9 and TRBJ1-3, with D unresolved. This CDR3 comprises 15 residues. Germline V lookup: CDR1 SEHNR, CDR2 FQNEAQ (reference sequence). Trimming removed 5 bases from V and 2 bases from J, with 13 bases in between.

This clonotype was seen a few times. V and J are TRBV5-1 and TRBJ2-7; 9 positions agree with TRBD2. The junction had 5 bases not matched to a gene; V was cut back by 5 bases and J by 2 bases. This CDR3 has 14 amino acids. The germline CDR1 and CDR2 sequences are SGHRS and YFSETQ. CDR3 DNA sequence: TGCGCCAGCAGAGTAGCGGGAGACGCCTACGAGCAGTACTTC. Translated, it gives CASRVAGDAYEQYF. Looking up the rest from reference TRBV5-1 and TRBJ2-7 gives the full variable domain: KAGVTQTPRYLIKTRGQQVTLSCSPISGHRSVSWYQQTPGQGLQFLFEYFSETQRNKGNFPGRFSGRQFSNSRSEMNVSTLELGDSALYLCASRVAGDAYEQYFGPGTRLTVT.

This clonotype was counted many times. The gene calls are TRBV10-3 and TRBJ1-1; perhaps TRBD1 as D (6 bases). V was clipped by 5 bases and J by 1 base, with 20 bases between them. The CDR3 spans 17 residues. CDR1 is ENHRY and CDR2 is SYGVKD in the germline V gene. The CDR3 nucleotides read TGTGCCATCAGTCAGAGCGGGGGGGCCGAAGGGAACACTGAAGCTTTCTTT. Translation gives CAISQSGGAEGNTEAFF.

The chain is built from TRBV6-1 and TRBJ1-2; 7 bases line up with TRBD1. With 6 bases clipped from V and 2 bases from J, the junction kept 9 bases outside the gene matches. CDR3 length: 15 residues. Germline V gene lookup returns CDR1 MNHNS and CDR2 SASEGT. DNA for the CDR3: TGTGCCAGCAGAGACCTACAGGGGCCCAACTATGGCTACACCTTC. This gives the protein CASRDLQGPNYGYTF.

The rearrangement joins TRBV6-5 to TRBJ1-5, with D unresolved. Germline V gene lookup returns CDR1 MNHEY and CDR2 SVGAGI. V was trimmed by 0 bases and J by 5 bases, leaving 8 bases between them. The CDR3 spans 14 residues. In DNA form, the CDR3 reads TGTGCCAGCAGTTACTCTGGGAAGGATCAGCCCCAGCATTTT. As protein: CASSYSGKDQPQHF.

This clonotype came up many times. This chain links TRBV6-2 or TRBV6-3 with TRBJ1-2; TRBD1 matches 11 bases. The CDR3 consists of 16 residues. Germline V gives CDR1 MNHEY, CDR2 SVGEGT. V was pared by 10 bases and J by 6 bases, with 16 bases of the junction left unmatched. CDR3 bases: TGTGCCATCTCGGCTTTGGGGACAGGGGGAGAAGATGGCTACACCTTC. Protein: CAISALGTGGEDGYTF.

The sample holds many counts of this clonotype. The genes are TRBV15 and TRBJ1-2, with D unresolved. This CDR3 is 15 amino acids long. V lost 1 base and J 1 base, leaving 10 bases between the germline ends. The germline V gene encodes CDR1 LNHNV and CDR2 YYDKDF (reference sequence). The CDR3 coding sequence is TGTGCCACCAGCAGAGTGGTCAGGATTAACTATGGCTACACCTTC. Protein product: CATSRVVRINYGYTF.

This clonotype was observed at least ten times. V and J are TRBV20-1 and TRBJ2-4, with no clear D. The CDR3 totals 14 residues. V was shortened by 3 bases and J by 7 bases, with 16 bases between the two germline ends. Germline CDR1 and CDR2: DFQATT and SNEGSKA (reference sequence). The CDR3 here is CSASVVLPRNIQYF. As DNA, the CDR3 is TGCAGTGCTAGCGTGGTCCTCCCTCGGAACATTCAGTACTTC.

This clonotype was observed a handful of times. The chain employs TRBV5-6 and TRBJ1-5; no clear D. CDR1 is SGHDT and CDR2 is YYEEEE in the germline V gene. Trimming took 2 bases from V and 6 from J, leaving 9 bases between them. The CDR3 is 13 amino acids. The CDR3 DNA reads as TGTGCCAGCAGCTTTGGATTGAGTCAGCCCCAGCATTTT. It is translated as CASSFGLSQPQHF. Drawing the rest from reference TRBV5-6 and TRBJ1-5, the complete variable domain is DAGVTQSPTHLIKTRGQQVTLRCSPKSGHDTVSWYQQALGQGPQFIFQYYEEEERQRGNFPDRFSGHQFPNYSSELNVNALLLGDSALYLCASSFGLSQPQHFGDGTRLSIL.

The sample holds a few counts of this clonotype. The chain combines TRBV18 with TRBJ2-7; perhaps TRBD2 as D (6 bases). Germline values: CDR1 KGHSH, CDR2 LQKENI. V was pared by 0 bases and J by 5 bases, with 14 bases between. There are 15 residues in the CDR3. This CDR3 is CASSPPNGRTNEQYF. CDR3 in DNA: TGTGCCAGCTCACCACCGAACGGGAGAACCAACGAGCAGTACTTC.

This clonotype has ten or more counts. This chain connects TRBV28 to TRBJ1-5, with D uncertain. CDR1 is MDHEN and CDR2 is SYDVKM in the germline V gene. The ends were cut back, 6 bases at V and 9 bases at J, with 9 bases in the middle. The CDR3 consists of 11 residues. The CDR3 bases are TGTGCCAGCAGCCCCGCTTCGCCCCAGCATTTT. Translating gives CASSPASPQHF.

This clonotype was recorded many times. The chain carries TRBV4-2 and TRBJ2-5; possibly TRBD2 for D (6 bases). There are 17 residues in the CDR3. V was pared by 0 bases and J by 1 base, with 15 bases between. The germline V gene has CDR1 LGHNA and CDR2 YNFKEQ. For the CDR3, the DNA is TGTGCCAGCAGCCAAGATTCCGGGGGAGGCCTCCAAGAGACCCAGTACTTC. Translation: CASSQDSGGGLQETQYF.

This clonotype was observed many times. The J gene is TRBJ2-7, the V gene TRBV12-3 or TRBV12-4; TRBD2 matches 13 bases. This CDR3 has 16 amino acids. Unmatched junction bases numbered 4, after V lost 4 bases and J lost 1 base. The CDR3, as DNA: TGTGCCAGCAGTTCAGGACTAGCGGGGGTGTCCTACGAGCAGTACTTC. Its translation is CASSSGLAGVSYEQYF.

The J gene is TRBJ2-7, the V gene TRBV19, with TRBD1 matching 8 bases. Looked up from germline, CDR1 is LNHDA and CDR2 is SQIVND (reference sequence). V dropped 3 bases and J dropped 2; count of bases not matched to a gene: 6. The CDR3 runs to 15 residues. As DNA, the CDR3 is TGTGCCAGTAGTATTTTTGCAGGGGGCACCTACGAGCAGTACTTC. This sequence encodes CASSIFAGGTYEQYF.

This clonotype was seen at least ten times. The chain joins TRBV27 to TRBJ2-7; no clear D. CDR3 size: 14 residues. CDR1 MNHEY and CDR2 SMNVEV come from the germline V gene (reference sequence). V was trimmed by 2 bases and J by 5 bases, leaving 13 bases between them. CDR3: CASSLGPGSHEQYF. The DNA for the CDR3 is TGTGCCAGCAGTTTAGGGCCCGGATCCCACGAGCAGTACTTC.

V is TRBV29-1 and J is TRBJ2-7; unclear D gene. CDR3 length: 10 amino acids. V dropped 5 bases and J dropped 6 bases, with 8 bases sitting between them. Germline V gives CDR1 SQVTM, CDR2 ANQGSEA. The CDR3 reads CSVLSREQYF. Written as DNA, the CDR3 is TGCAGCGTTCTTAGCCGCGAGCAGTACTTC.

This clonotype was seen a few times. The chain is built from TRBV5-1 and TRBJ2-2; 10 bases match TRBD1. Germline-derived CDR1 and CDR2 are SGHRS and YFSETQ. CDR3 size: 16 residues. Trimming at V came to 2 bases and at J to 2 bases, leaving 3 bases not matched to a gene. CDR3 sequence: CASSLRTGGNTGELFF. In DNA, the CDR3 is TGCGCCAGCAGCTTAAGGACAGGGGGTAACACCGGGGAGCTGTTTTTT.

This clonotype was counted ten times or more. The gene calls are TRBV12-3 or TRBV12-4 and TRBJ1-2, with D perhaps matching TRBD1 (6 bases). V lost 7 bases and J 7 bases, leaving 16 bases between the germline ends. The CDR3 is 13 residues long. The CDR3 DNA reads as TGTGCCAGCAAGGGCCCGGGGGCGCTTGGCTACACCTTC. Protein sequence: CASKGPGALGYTF.